This TCR beta chain is from a study of cytomegalovirus exposure and HLA in healthy donors. Study overall: Early released data comprised tens of millions of unique TCRs from HLA-typed donors. General study findings and limits: There were some V segments, including TRBV6-2 and TRBV6-3, excluded as indistinguishable. TCR beta sequences numbering 15,000 to 20,000 were associated with HLA alleles at 0.05 false discovery rate in a later analysis. In a later analysis, a missense DCLRE1C variant was linked to TCR beta V- and J-gene trimming.

Germline V CDR1 and CDR2: GTSNPN, SVGIG (reference sequence). V shed 4 bases and J 0 bases; nucleotides not matched to a gene: 2. The CDR3 extends over 14 amino acids. Turning to this clone: The antigen remains undetermined.

The study ran its PCR with 60 Vbeta and 13 Jbeta primers. Some clones are missing from TCRdb's copy, which holds only in-frame ones; the method was immunoSEQ multiplex PCR. The sample records 150,000 to 200,000 clones, about 70% being singletons. Sequences were obtained from PBMCs. The chain joins TRBV30 to TRBJ1-2; TRBD1 matches at 10 bases. The sequence derives from a male donor in good health and CMV-seronegative. The CDR3 sequence: CAWTGTGANYGYTF. The DNA of the CDR3 is TGTGCCTGGACTGGGACAGGGGCTAACTATGGCTACACCTTC.